This is a list of T cell receptor beta chains from one sample in a study of radiotherapy plus CTLA-4 blockade in lung cancer. Measured with immunoSEQ multiplex PCR; TCRdb has only the in-frame clones, and not every one. In the table there are 65,000 to 95,000 clones, more than 75% of which are singletons. This sample comprised peripheral blood, obtained from a patient treated with radiotherapy plus ipilimumab. The receptors originated from a human donor with non-small cell lung cancer that progressed on radiotherapy plus ipilimumab. CDR3s include the opening cysteine and the closing phenylalanine or tryptophan. The order of the fields is V gene, J gene, clone size, D gene, CDR3 DNA, CDR3 protein. D genes are given only for firm matches. Size is omitted from some rows. Given values are once, few, many or a class for expanded clones.

TRBV30	TRBJ2-1	NA	NA	TGTGCCTGGGCGGGTAACGGGGTCCGGTTCTTC	CAWAGNGVRFF
TRBV27	TRBJ2-7	NA	TRBD2	TGTGCCAGCAGTTTTGTAGCGGGAGGGCCGTACGAGCAGTACTTC	CASSFVAGGPYEQYF
TRBV5-1	TRBJ2-1	few	NA	TGCGCCAGCAGCTTGGGTGGGCCTACCTACAATGAGCAGTTCTTC	CASSLGGPTYNEQFF
TRBV30	TRBJ2-7	NA	TRBD1	TGTGCCTGGCAGGGACAGGGAGCCTACGAGCAGTACTTC	CAWQGQGAYEQYF
TRBV28	TRBJ1-5	NA	TRBD1	TGTGCCAGCAGTTCAGGACAGGACCGAGGACAGCCCCAGCATTTT	CASSSGQDRGQPQHF
TRBV19	TRBJ1-1	NA	TRBD1	TGTGCCAGTAACCAGGACAGGCCCAACACTGAAGCTTTCTTT	CASNQDRPNTEAFF
TRBV19	TRBJ2-1	NA	NA	TGTGCCAGCGATCAGGGGACGTCCTACAATGAGCAGTTCTTC	CASDQGTSYNEQFF
TRBV5-5	TRBJ1-4	NA	TRBD1	TGTGCCAGCGGACGGGACAGGGGGTCTGAAAAACTGTTTTTT	CASGRDRGSEKLFF
TRBV9	TRBJ1-3	NA	NA	TGTGCCAGCAGCGTAGCGACAGGTGGCTGGGGTAACTCTGGAAACACCATATATTTT	CASSVATGGWGNSGNTIYF
TRBV6-6	TRBJ2-4	NA	NA	TGTGCCAGCAGTGCGGACAGAACCAAAAACATTCAGTACTTC	CASSADRTKNIQYF
TRBV9	TRBJ1-2	NA	TRBD1	TGTGCCAGCAGCGCCTTCTCCACCGGGACAGGAGGCGCTAACTATGGCTACACCTTC	CASSAFSTGTGGANYGYTF
TRBV6-1	TRBJ2-5	NA	NA	TGTGCCAGCAGTGATGGACCCCCACCAAGGGAGACCCAGTACTTC	CASSDGPPPRETQYF
TRBV7-3	TRBJ2-2	NA	NA	TGTGCCAGCAGCTTTCCGGGGGCCGGGGAGCTGTTTTTT	CASSFPGAGELFF
TRBV11-2	TRBJ2-1	once	NA	TGTGCCACCCGAGGGGCGGGAAGGTCCACTACGGATGAGCAGTTCTTC	CATRGAGRSTTDEQFF
TRBV30	TRBJ1-1	once	NA	TGTGCCTGGACTTCCACTGAAGCTTTCTTT	CAWTSTEAFF
TRBV7-3	TRBJ1-1	NA	NA	TGTGCCAGCATCCCTAGGCGCACTGAAGCTTTCTTT	CASIPRRTEAFF
TRBV14	TRBJ2-1	NA	TRBD2	TGTGCCAGCAGCCAAGTTGCTAGCGGGAACACTTACAATGAGCAGTTCTTC	CASSQVASGNTYNEQFF
TRBV25-1	TRBJ2-3	NA	NA	TGTGCCAGCAGTCCCCTTGCTGATACGCAGTATTTT	CASSPLADTQYF
TRBV9	TRBJ2-1	NA	TRBD2	TGTGCCAGCAGCGTAAGGCTAGCGGGAGGGCCGAATGAGCAGTTCTTC	CASSVRLAGGPNEQFF
TRBV7-7	TRBJ2-1	NA	NA	TGTGCTAGCAGCTTAGGCGTCGGTGTTACGAACAATGAGCAGTTCTTC	CASSLGVGVTNNEQFF
TRBV7-9	TRBJ1-2	NA	NA	TGTGCCAGCAGCTTAGGGGGAAATCGTGAGCATGGCTACACCTTC	CASSLGGNREHGYTF
TRBV13	TRBJ2-7	few	TRBD1	TGTGCCAGCAGCCTCGGGACAGCCACATTAGCAAGGCAGTACTTC	CASSLGTATLARQYF
TRBV4-1	TRBJ1-1	NA	NA	TGCGCCAGCAGCCAAGATCGTGGGGGGAGCACTGAAGCTTTCTTT	CASSQDRGGSTEAFF
TRBV30	TRBJ2-3	NA	TRBD1	TGTGCCTGGAGTGTAGATTGGGGACAGTTTAGCACAGATACGCAGTATTTT	CAWSVDWGQFSTDTQYF
TRBV2	TRBJ1-4	NA	NA	TGTGCCAGCAGTGAAGGGGGGGCCACAACTAATGAAAAACTGTTTTTT	CASSEGGATTNEKLFF
TRBV5-6	TRBJ1-2	few	NA	TGTGCCAGCAGCTCGACCCAGCGAGTTTGGTATGGCTACACCTTC	CASSSTQRVWYGYTF
TRBV11-1	TRBJ1-1	NA	NA	TGTGCCAGCAGTTCTACTAGGAACACTGAAGCTTTCTTT	CASSSTRNTEAFF
TRBV28	TRBJ2-7	NA	TRBD2	TGTGCCAGCAGTACTAGCGGGACCCCCTACGAGCAGTACTTC	CASSTSGTPYEQYF
TRBV15	TRBJ2-7	NA	NA	TGTGCCACCAGCAGGGGGCTTATCTACGAGCAGTACTTC	CATSRGLIYEQYF
TRBV2	TRBJ2-7	NA	TRBD2	TGTGCCAGCAGTGCGACTAGCGGGAGGTACGAGCAGTACTTC	CASSATSGRYEQYF
TRBV2	TRBJ1-1	NA	NA	TGTGCCAGCAAAGCACTCGCGGACACTGAAGCTTTCTTT	CASKALADTEAFF
TRBV6-6	TRBJ2-7	NA	TRBD2	TGTGCCAGCAGTTACTCGAGCGGGAGCTCCTACGAGCAGTACTTC	CASSYSSGSSYEQYF
TRBV11-2	TRBJ2-7	NA	TRBD2	TGTGCCAGCAGCGTCGGGACTAGCGGGAGCTCCTACGAGCAGTACTTC	CASSVGTSGSSYEQYF
TRBV28	TRBJ2-7	NA	NA	TGTGCCAGCAGTGGCTACGAGCAGTACTTC	CASSGYEQYF
TRBV10-2	TRBJ1-2	NA	NA	TGCGCCAGCAGTGAGTCGAGGGACCTCGACTATGGCTACACCTTC	CASSESRDLDYGYTF
TRBV6-5	TRBJ1-2	NA	NA	TGTGCCAGCAGTTACCGTCAAACGAACTATGGCTACACCTTC	CASSYRQTNYGYTF
TRBV28	TRBJ2-3	NA	NA	TGTGCCAGCAGGTACGCAGGAGGGGGCACAGATACGCAGTATTTT	CASRYAGGGTDTQYF
TRBV27	TRBJ2-1	NA	NA	TGTGCCAGCAGTTTAGATAGGGTCTACAATGAGCAGTTCTTC	CASSLDRVYNEQFF
TRBV6-5	TRBJ1-2	NA	NA	TGTGCCAGCAGTTTTGCAGGGAGCTATGGCTACACCTTC	CASSFAGSYGYTF
TRBV6-5	TRBJ2-1	few	NA	TGTGCCAGCAGTTACAGGAATGAGCAGTTCTTC	CASSYRNEQFF
TRBV6-5	TRBJ1-1	few	NA	TGTGCCAGCAGTTATTTTCAGGGCGACACTGAAGCTTTCTTT	CASSYFQGDTEAFF
TRBV5-1	TRBJ2-6	NA	NA	TGCGCCAGCAGCTTGGCGGGCCCACAGGCCGGGGCCAACGTCCTGACTTTC	CASSLAGPQAGANVLTF
TRBV28	TRBJ1-2	NA	NA	TGTGCCAGCAGGGGAGACACCGGCGAGAACTATGGCTACACCTTC	CASRGDTGENYGYTF
TRBV5-8	TRBJ2-1	once	TRBD2	TGTGCCAGCAGCCTCCTGACTAGCGGGAGGGTGTACAATGAGCAGTTCTTC	CASSLLTSGRVYNEQFF
TRBV10-2	TRBJ2-2	NA	NA	TGCGCCAGCAGTGAGTCGCTATTGCAAGGGTTGAACACCGGGGAGCTGTTTTTT	CASSESLLQGLNTGELFF
TRBV27	TRBJ2-5	NA	NA	TGTGCCAGCAGTCCATGGGAGGGGGGGCAAGAGGCCCAGTACTTC	CASSPWEGGQEAQYF
TRBV11-3	TRBJ2-1	few	NA	TGTGCCAGCAGCTTAGGACGGACGGGGCAGTTCTTC	CASSLGRTGQFF
TRBV6-1	TRBJ1-5	NA	NA	TGTGCCAGCAGTGAAGGTGGTGGGAATCAGCCCCAGCATTTT	CASSEGGGNQPQHF